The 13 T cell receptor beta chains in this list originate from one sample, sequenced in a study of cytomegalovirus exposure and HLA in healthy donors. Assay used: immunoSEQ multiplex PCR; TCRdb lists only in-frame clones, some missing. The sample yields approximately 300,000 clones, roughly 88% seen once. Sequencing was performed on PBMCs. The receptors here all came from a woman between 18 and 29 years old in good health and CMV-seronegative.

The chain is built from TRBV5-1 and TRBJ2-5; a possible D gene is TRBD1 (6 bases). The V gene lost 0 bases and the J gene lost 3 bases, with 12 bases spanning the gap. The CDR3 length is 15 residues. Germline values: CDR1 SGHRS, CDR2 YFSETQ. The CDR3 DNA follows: TGCGCCAGCAGCTTGGGGGCCGACAGGAAAGAGACCCAGTACTTC. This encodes CASSLGADRKETQYF. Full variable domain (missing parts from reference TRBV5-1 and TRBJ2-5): KAGVTQTPRYLIKTRGQQVTLSCSPISGHRSVSWYQQTPGQGLQFLFEYFSETQRNKGNFPGRFSGRQFSNSRSEMNVSTLELGDSALYLCASSLGADRKETQYFGPGTRLLVL.

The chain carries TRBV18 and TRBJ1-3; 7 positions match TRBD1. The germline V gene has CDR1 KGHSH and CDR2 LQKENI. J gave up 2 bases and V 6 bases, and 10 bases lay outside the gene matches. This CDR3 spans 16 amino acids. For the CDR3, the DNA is TGTGCCAGCTCTCCCGAGACAGGGCTGACTGGAAACACCATATATTTT. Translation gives CASSPETGLTGNTIYF.

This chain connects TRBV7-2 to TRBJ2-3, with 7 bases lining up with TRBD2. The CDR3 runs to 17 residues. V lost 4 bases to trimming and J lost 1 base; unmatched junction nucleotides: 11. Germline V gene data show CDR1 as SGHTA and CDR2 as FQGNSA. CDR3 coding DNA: TGTGCCAGCAGCTACGAAAGTGGGGGGGGAGGCACAGATACGCAGTATTTT. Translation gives CASSYESGGGGTDTQYF.

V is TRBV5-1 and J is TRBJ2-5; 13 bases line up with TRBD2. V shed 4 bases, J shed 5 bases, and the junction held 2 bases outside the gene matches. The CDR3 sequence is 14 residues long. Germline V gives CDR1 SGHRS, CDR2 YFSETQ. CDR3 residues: CASSPLAGGETQYF. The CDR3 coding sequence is TGCGCCAGCAGCCCACTAGCGGGAGGGGAGACCCAGTACTTC.

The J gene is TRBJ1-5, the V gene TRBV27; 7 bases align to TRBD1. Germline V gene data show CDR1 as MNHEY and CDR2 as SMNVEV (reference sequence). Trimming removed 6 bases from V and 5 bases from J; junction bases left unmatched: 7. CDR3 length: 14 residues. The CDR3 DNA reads TGTGCCAGCAGGGTGACAGGGACCCATCAGCCCCAGCATTTT. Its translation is CASRVTGTHQPQHF.

The CDR3 bases are TGTGCCAGCATGAGGACACCTTACGATGAGCAGTTCTTC. It codes for CASMRTPYDEQFF. The rearrangement uses TRBV2 and TRBJ2-1; perhaps TRBD1 as D (5 bases). Deletions cut 7 bases from V and 8 bases from J, with 15 bases between. The V gene's germline CDR1 is SNHLY and CDR2 FYNNEI. This CDR3 is 13 amino acids long. The full variable domain, its missing parts supplied by reference TRBV2 and TRBJ2-1, is EPEVTQTPSHQVTQMGQEVILRCVPISNHLYFYWYRQILGQKVEFLVSFYNNEISEKSEIFDDQFSVERPDGSNFTLKIRSTKLEDSAMYFCASMRTPYDEQFFGPGTRLTVL.

CDR3 coding DNA: TGTGCCAGCAATCGACAGGGTCTTGGCTATGGCTACACCTTC. Translation gives CASNRQGLGYGYTF. The V and J genes are TRBV25-1 and TRBJ1-2; 7 bases map to TRBD1. Germline trimming cut 7 bases from V and 4 bases from J; bases unmatched to any gene: 9. Germline CDR1 reads MGHDK; CDR2 reads SYGVNS. CDR3 length: 14 amino acids.

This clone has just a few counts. The CDR3 region is CASSIALFNEQFF. The CDR3 DNA sequence: TGTGCCAGTAGTATAGCCTTGTTCAATGAGCAGTTCTTC. The rearrangement links TRBV19 to TRBJ2-1; no clear D. Germline V gene sequence: CDR1 LNHDA, CDR2 SQIVND (reference sequence). The V end was cut by 1 base, the J end by 6 bases, with 7 bases between. This CDR3 is built from 13 residues.

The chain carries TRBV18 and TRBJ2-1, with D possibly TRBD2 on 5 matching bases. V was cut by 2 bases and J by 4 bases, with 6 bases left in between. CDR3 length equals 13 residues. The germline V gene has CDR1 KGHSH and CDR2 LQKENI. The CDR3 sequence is CASSPEGYNEQFF. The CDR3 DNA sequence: TGTGCCAGCTCACCAGAGGGTTACAATGAGCAGTTCTTC.

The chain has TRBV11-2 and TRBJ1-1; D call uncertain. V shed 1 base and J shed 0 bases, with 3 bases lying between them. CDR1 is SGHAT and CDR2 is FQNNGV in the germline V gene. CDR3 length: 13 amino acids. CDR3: CASSLVVNTEAFF. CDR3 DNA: TGTGCCAGCAGCTTAGTCGTGAACACTGAAGCTTTCTTT.

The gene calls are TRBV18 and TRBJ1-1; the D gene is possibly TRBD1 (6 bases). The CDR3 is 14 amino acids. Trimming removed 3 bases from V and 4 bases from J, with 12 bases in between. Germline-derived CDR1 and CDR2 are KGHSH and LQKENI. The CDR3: CASSPGLGATEAFF. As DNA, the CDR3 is TGTGCCAGCTCACCCGGACTGGGGGCCACTGAAGCTTTCTTT.

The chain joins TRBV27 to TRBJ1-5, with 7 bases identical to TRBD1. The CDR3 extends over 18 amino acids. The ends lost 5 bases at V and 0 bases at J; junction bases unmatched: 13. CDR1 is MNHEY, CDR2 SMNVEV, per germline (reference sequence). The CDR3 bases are TGTGCCAGCAGTCCACAATCAGGGGGGATATATAGCAATCAGCCCCAGCATTTT. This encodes CASSPQSGGIYSNQPQHF.

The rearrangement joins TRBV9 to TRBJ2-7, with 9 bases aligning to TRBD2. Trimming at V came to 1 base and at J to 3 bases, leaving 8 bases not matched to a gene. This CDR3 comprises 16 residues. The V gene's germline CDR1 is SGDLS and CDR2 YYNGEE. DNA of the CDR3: TGTGCCAGCAGCGTAAATAGCGGGAGTTCTGTCTACGAGCAGTACTTC. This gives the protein CASSVNSGSSVYEQYF.